This T cell receptor beta chain was identified during a study of blood T cell repertoires in COVID-19. Study information: COVID-19 samples from acute and convalescent phases originated in the United States, Italy and Spain.

Sequencing was performed with immunoSEQ multiplex PCR; in TCRdb, only in-frame clones are kept and a portion is missing. The sample holds 300,000 or so clones, around 87% seen once. This CDR3 is 15 amino acids long. Germline CDR1 and CDR2: MNHEY and SMNVEV (reference sequence). J was trimmed by 6 bases and V by 7 bases; bases with no gene match: 10. The TCR was taken from a woman aged 45-60 years who had recovered from COVID-19. The J gene is TRBJ2-3, the V gene TRBV27; 10 bases line up with TRBD2. The specimen was peripheral blood. CDR3 residues: CASTRRLAGADTQYF. In nucleotides, the CDR3 is TGTGCCAGCACTAGGCGGCTAGCGGGGGCGGATACGCAGTATTTT.